This T cell receptor beta chain was identified in a study of CD8+ T cells in alopecia areata. Study background: Once tofacitinib had been taken for 6 to 18 months, 6 months off drug followed. The study's findings and limits: Normal scalp had lower clonality than lesional scalp, with alopecia totalis/universalis lesions showing this most strongly.

Peripheral blood, together with lesional scalp punch biopsies, was collected from alopecia areata patients. Sorting from PBMCs produced CD4+ and CD8+ T cells. Reverse transcription of extracted RNA yielded cDNA, which provided the sequencing template. Sequencing used immunoSEQ multiplex PCR; TCRdb keeps in-frame clones, though not all of them. The sample lists 220,000 or so clones, 50% to 65% occurring once. The germline gives CDR1 SGHRS, CDR2 YFSETQ. Losses at the gene ends were 5 bases for V and 1 base for J; bases not matched to a gene: 6. The CDR3 runs 14 residues. As to this clone: As yet, its antigen is unknown. Other nucleotide sequences in the sample specify the same CDR3.

This specimen consisted of CD4+ T cells sorted from blood, obtained at week 0. The clonotype was recovered from a human donor with alopecia areata. V is TRBV5-1 and J is TRBJ2-7; 7 positions match TRBD1. For the CDR3, the DNA is TGCGCCAGCAGATTAAGACAGGGATCCTACGAGCAGTACTTC. This translates into CASRLRQGSYEQYF.